This T cell receptor beta chain was observed in a study of OX40 agonist ivuxolimab in advanced cancers. Overall study context: Treatment of patients was with ivuxolimab, an agonistic anti-OX40 (CD134) antibody.

TCRdb's table, derived via immunoSEQ multiplex PCR, lists solely in-frame clones and lacks some. The table includes 130,000 or so clones, about 94% detected once. In germline, CDR1 is MNHEY, CDR2 SMNVEV (reference sequence). The CDR3 spans 15 residues. With 5 bases removed from V and 0 bases from J, the gap between germline ends came to 13 bases. V usage is TRBV27 and J usage is TRBJ1-2, with no clear D. Specimen: CD4+ or CD8+ T cells sorted from blood, collected in a trial of the OX40 agonist ivuxolimab. This TCR was sampled from an adult with an advanced solid tumor such as melanoma, head and neck, liver or kidney cancer. CDR3 bases: TGTGCCAGCAGTCCCAGGACGGACCCTAACTATGGCTACACCTTC. Translated, it gives CASSPRTDPNYGYTF.